These 16 T cell receptor beta chains were all obtained from the same sample, sequenced in a study of blood T cell repertoires in COVID-19. The repertoire was sequenced with immunoSEQ multiplex PCR; TCRdb's copy has only in-frame clones and lacks some. Among about 200,000 clones, about nine tenths were seen once, and the ten largest hold about 6.5%. Source material: peripheral blood. The receptor set was obtained from a man aged 55-75 years who had recovered from COVID-19.

For this clone: Other DNA sequences in this sample translate to the same CDR3. CDR3 nucleotides: TGTGCCAGCAGCCCAAGGGACAGGACCGGGGAGCTGTTTTTT. Translation: CASSPRDRTGELFF. This sequence joins TRBV4-2 and TRBJ2-2; 8 bases match TRBD1. Germline-derived CDR1 and CDR2 are LGHNA and YNFKEQ. The trim removed 4 bases at V and 5 bases at J, leaving 3 bases unmatched. The CDR3 has 14 amino acids.

V is TRBV7-2 and J is TRBJ1-3; D is possibly TRBD1 (5 bases). The CDR3 is 15 amino acids. V lost 8 bases, J lost 0 bases, and 14 bases lay in between. Germline values: CDR1 SGHTA, CDR2 FQGNSA. The CDR3 DNA follows: TGTGCCAGCTCCAAGGACATGAGCTCTGGAAACACCATATATTTT. Protein: CASSKDMSSGNTIYF.

CDR3 residues: CALLMLAGGPFPGELFF. The CDR3 coding sequence is TGTGCCCTTCTGATGCTAGCGGGAGGCCCCTTCCCCGGGGAGCTGTTTTTT. This chain joins TRBV19 and TRBJ2-2; 11 nucleotides agree with TRBD2. The CDR3 runs to 17 residues. V was pared by 11 bases and J by 6 bases, with 17 bases of the junction left unmatched. In germline, CDR1 is LNHDA, CDR2 SQIVND (reference sequence). The variable domain in full, with the rest retrieved from reference TRBV19 and TRBJ2-2, is DGGITQSPKYLFRKEGQNVTLSCEQNLNHDAMYWYRQDPGQGLRLIYYSQIVNDFQKGDIAEGYSVSREKKESFPLTVTSAQKNPTAFYLCALLMLAGGPFPGELFFGEGSRLTVL.

Only one count was recorded for this clone. The chain recombines TRBV4-2 with TRBJ1-1; the match to TRBD1 covers 8 bases. The CDR3 covers 17 residues. V shed 1 base and J 3 bases; nucleotides not matched to a gene: 10. Germline values: CDR1 LGHNA, CDR2 YNFKEQ. The CDR3 protein is CASSQARGRTGHTEAFF. In DNA, the CDR3 is TGTGCCAGCAGCCAAGCCCGTGGTAGGACAGGGCACACTGAAGCTTTCTTT.

The chain recombines TRBV3-1 (or the pseudogene TRBV3-2) with TRBJ1-2; D uncertain. Deletions cut 0 bases from V and 5 bases from J, with 7 bases between. Germline V lookup: CDR1 LGHDT, CDR2 YNNKEL (reference sequence). The CDR3 is 13 amino acids. CDR3 sequence: CASSQDRGYGYTF. The CDR3 DNA follows: TGTGCCAGCAGCCAAGACCGAGGGTATGGCTACACCTTC.

This rearrangement joins TRBV28 to TRBJ1-2; D ambiguous. The CDR3 consists of 13 residues. V lost 6 bases, J lost 6 bases, and 14 bases lay in between. Germline V gives CDR1 MDHEN, CDR2 SYDVKM. CDR3 sequence (DNA): TGTGCCAGCAGCCCGACAAAGCCCCATGGCTACACCTTC. It codes for CASSPTKPHGYTF.

V is TRBV3-1 (or the pseudogene TRBV3-2) and J is TRBJ2-3; 8 bases are shared with TRBD2. CDR3 length: 14 residues. CDR1 is LGHDT and CDR2 is YNNKEL in the germline V gene (reference sequence). Trimming removed 5 bases from V and 1 base from J; junction bases left unmatched: 2. The CDR3 bases are TGTGCCAGCAGCTTTAGCGGGGGCACAGATACGCAGTATTTT. It encodes CASSFSGGTDTQYF.

The rearrangement uses TRBV3-1 (or the pseudogene TRBV3-2) and TRBJ2-6, with 14 bases matching TRBD2. Germline lookup yields CDR1 LGHDT and CDR2 YNNKEL (reference sequence). Trimming at V came to 4 bases and at J to 7 bases, leaving 6 bases not matched to a gene. The CDR3 is 17 residues long. CDR3 sequence: CASSLGLAGGGANVLTF. DNA of the CDR3: TGTGCCAGCAGCCTAGGACTAGCGGGGGGTGGTGCCAACGTCCTGACTTTC.

The chain carries TRBV18 and TRBJ1-3; D call uncertain. In germline, CDR1 is KGHSH, CDR2 LQKENI. The CDR3 totals 14 residues. The germline V and J ends were trimmed by 6 bases and 1 base, with 10 bases remaining between them. The CDR3 spells CASSRIQSGNTIYF. In nucleotides, the CDR3 is TGTGCCAGCTCGAGGATTCAATCTGGAAACACCATATATTTT.

The chain combines TRBV6-5 with TRBJ1-2; the match to TRBD1 covers 10 bases. This CDR3 contains 14 residues. The germline V gene encodes CDR1 MNHEY and CDR2 SVGAGI. With V trimmed by 5 bases and J by 2 bases, 2 bases remained unmatched. CDR3 sequence (DNA): TGTGCCAGCAGTCGGGACAGGGGAAACTATGGCTACACCTTC. It translates to CASSRDRGNYGYTF.

V and J are TRBV7-3 and TRBJ2-1; 9 bases agree with TRBD1. CDR3 size: 15 residues. V lost 5 bases and J lost 2; bases outside the gene matches: 4. The germline gives CDR1 SGHTA, CDR2 FQGTGA. The CDR3 nucleotides are TGTGCCAGCAGCCAAGACAGGGGGACCTACAATGAGCAGTTCTTC. It specifies CASSQDRGTYNEQFF.

This rearrangement joins TRBV5-1 to TRBJ2-3, with D possibly being TRBD2 (7 bases). The germline V and J ends were trimmed by 0 bases and 2 bases, with 16 bases remaining between them. Germline CDR1 is SGHRS and CDR2 is YFSETQ. The CDR3 sequence is 17 residues long. The CDR3 region has the DNA TGCGCCAGCAGCTTGGCCCCGGCGCGGGGGCCCACAGATACGCAGTATTTT. Translating gives CASSLAPARGPTDTQYF.

The V call is TRBV4-2, the J call TRBJ1-1, with a weak D call TRBD1 (5 bases). V lost 0 bases, J lost 6 bases, and 23 bases lay in between. This CDR3 has 18 residues. From germline, CDR1 is LGHNA and CDR2 YNFKEQ. This CDR3 reads CASSQDYPGKGGGPEAFF. CDR3 bases: TGTGCCAGCAGCCAAGATTATCCCGGGAAGGGCGGGGGTCCTGAAGCTTTCTTT.

The CDR3 sequence is CASSYSGRGIYNEQFF. The DNA of the CDR3 is TGTGCCAGCAGTTACTCAGGGCGGGGTATATACAATGAGCAGTTCTTC. The chain joins TRBV6-5 to TRBJ2-1; D perhaps matches TRBD2 (6 bases). The CDR3 extends over 16 amino acids. V lost 0 bases to trimming and J lost 4 bases, with 13 bases between them. Per germline, CDR1 MNHEY and CDR2 SVGAGI.

This chain joins TRBV4-3 and TRBJ2-3; D uncertain. The germline V and J ends were trimmed by 2 bases and 5 bases, with 11 bases remaining between them. The CDR3 has 14 amino acids. Germline CDR1 reads LGHNA; CDR2 reads YSLEER. This chain's CDR3 is CASSQLRSRDTQYF. CDR3 sequence (DNA): TGCGCCAGCAGCCAACTCAGAAGTCGAGATACGCAGTATTTT.

This rearrangement joins TRBV6-5 to TRBJ2-1; 9 positions agree with TRBD2. CDR3 size: 15 residues. V lost 4 bases to trimming and J lost 0 bases; unmatched junction nucleotides: 1. Germline values: CDR1 MNHEY, CDR2 SVGAGI. The CDR3 DNA follows: TGTGCCAGCAGTTTGACTAGCGGCTCCTACAATGAGCAGTTCTTC. Amino acid sequence: CASSLTSGSYNEQFF.